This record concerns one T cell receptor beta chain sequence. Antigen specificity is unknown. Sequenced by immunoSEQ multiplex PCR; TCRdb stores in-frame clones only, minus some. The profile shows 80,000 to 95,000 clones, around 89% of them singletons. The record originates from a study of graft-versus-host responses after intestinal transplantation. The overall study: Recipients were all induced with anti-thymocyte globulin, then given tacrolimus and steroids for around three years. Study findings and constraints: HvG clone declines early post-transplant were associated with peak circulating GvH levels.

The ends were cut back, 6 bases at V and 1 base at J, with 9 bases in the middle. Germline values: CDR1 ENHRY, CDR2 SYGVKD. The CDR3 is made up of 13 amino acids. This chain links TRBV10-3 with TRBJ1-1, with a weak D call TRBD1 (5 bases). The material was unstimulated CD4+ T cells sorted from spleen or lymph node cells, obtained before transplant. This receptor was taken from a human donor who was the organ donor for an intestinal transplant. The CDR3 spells CAIRAGSNTEAFF. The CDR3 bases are TGTGCCATCAGAGCAGGGTCGAACACTGAAGCTTTCTTT.